A single sample is the source of the 14 T cell receptor beta chains below, sequenced in a study of blood T cell repertoires in COVID-19. Profiled with immunoSEQ multiplex PCR; TCRdb holds only in-frame clones, not every one. The table has tens of thousands of clones, around 86% seen once. Sequenced input: peripheral blood. Every receptor here comes from a man between 65 and 80 years old with active COVID-19.

A single count supports this clone. The chain carries TRBV7-2 and TRBJ2-3; tentative D call: TRBD1 (6 bases). Trimming pared 5 bases from V and 5 bases from J, leaving 14 bases between. From germline, CDR1 is SGHTA and CDR2 FQGNSA. The CDR3 spans 14 residues. CDR3 in DNA: TGTGCCAGCAGCCTCCGACAGGCCGGAGATACGCAGTATTTT. As protein: CASSLRQAGDTQYF.

The chain is built from TRBV2 and TRBJ2-5, with D possibly matching TRBD2 (6 bases). The length of the CDR3 is 14 residues. The germline V gene has CDR1 SNHLY and CDR2 FYNNEI. V was trimmed by 7 bases and J by 7 bases, leaving 19 bases between them. This CDR3 reads CASTDPSSGGTQYF. CDR3 nucleotide sequence: TGTGCCAGCACGGACCCCAGCTCCGGGGGGACCCAGTACTTC.

The rearrangement uses TRBV7-2 and TRBJ1-1; 7 bases are shared with TRBD1. Germline lookup yields CDR1 SGHTA and CDR2 FQGNSA. Germline trimming cut 3 bases from V and 4 bases from J; bases unmatched to any gene: 5. The CDR3 is made up of 14 amino acids. The CDR3 region has the DNA TGTGCCAGCAGCTTTGGGGCAGGGGGCACTGAAGCTTTCTTT. Its translation: CASSFGAGGTEAFF.

This rearrangement joins TRBV6-6 to TRBJ2-7; D possibly corresponds to TRBD2 (5 bases). This CDR3 is 12 amino acids long. The germline CDR1 and CDR2 sequences are MNHNY and SVGAGI (reference sequence). V lost 6 bases to trimming and J lost 3 bases, with 9 bases between them. The CDR3 sequence: CASRGRVYEQYF. CDR3 DNA: TGTGCCAGCAGGGGGAGAGTCTACGAGCAGTACTTC.

V and J are TRBV6-2 or TRBV6-3 and TRBJ1-2; 10 bases line up with TRBD1. V trimming: 7 bases; J trimming: 7 bases; junction bases outside the gene matches: 6. Germline lookup yields CDR1 MNHEY and CDR2 SVGEGT. This CDR3 has 13 residues. The CDR3 bases are TGTGCCAGCACCCCGGACAGGGGGATTGGCTACACCTTC. This encodes CASTPDRGIGYTF.

The rearrangement links TRBV5-4 to TRBJ2-2; 12 nucleotides align to TRBD2. This CDR3 contains 16 residues. Germline CDR1 is SGHNT and CDR2 is YYREEE (reference sequence). With V trimmed by 0 bases and J by 4 bases, 1 base remained unmatched. The CDR3 nucleotides read TGTGCCAGCAGCTTGGGACTAGCGGGAGCCACCGGGGAGCTGTTTTTT. The encoded protein is CASSLGLAGATGELFF.

This chain uses TRBV19 with TRBJ2-6, with D possibly TRBD1 on 5 matching bases. V was cut by 3 bases and J by 0 bases, with 9 bases left in between. The CDR3 sequence is 16 residues long. Germline V CDR1 and CDR2: LNHDA, SQIVND (reference sequence). CDR3 sequence (DNA): TGTGCCAGTAGTATGGGGCGGCCCTCTGGGGCCAACGTCCTGACTTTC. Translation gives CASSMGRPSGANVLTF.

The chain uses TRBV6-6 and TRBJ2-3; TRBD2 matches 10 bases. Trimming cost V 5 bases and J 4 bases; bases outside gene matches: 9. Germline-derived CDR1 and CDR2 are MNHNY and SVGAGI (reference sequence). CDR3 length: 16 amino acids. The CDR3 reads CASSRPAGGGADTQYF. In DNA form, the CDR3 reads TGTGCCAGCAGTCGACCAGCGGGAGGGGGCGCAGATACGCAGTATTTT.

The gene calls are TRBV5-4 and TRBJ2-5; 11 bases are shared with TRBD1. The ends lost 4 bases at V and 5 bases at J; junction bases unmatched: 4. This CDR3 comprises 14 residues. Germline V lookup: CDR1 SGHNT, CDR2 YYREEE (reference sequence). The CDR3 region is CASSGRDRGETQYF. The CDR3 DNA follows: TGTGCCAGCAGCGGCCGGGACAGGGGGGAGACCCAGTACTTC. Combining the CDR3 with reference TRBV5-4 and TRBJ2-5 gives the whole variable domain ETGVTQSPTHLIKTRGQQVTLRCSSQSGHNTVSWYQQALGQGPQFIFQYYREEENGRGNFPPRFSGLQFPNYSSELNVNALELDDSALYLCASSGRDRGETQYFGPGTRLLVL.

This rearrangement joins TRBV21-1 to TRBJ1-4. TRBV21-1 is annotated as a pseudogene. The CDR3 runs 13 residues. This CDR3 is CASSKGAGEKLFF. CDR3 DNA sequence: TGTGCCAGCAGCAAAGGCGCGGGTGAAAAACTGTTTTTT.

This clone was observed a single time. The chain carries TRBV2 and TRBJ1-6, with D possibly being TRBD1 (6 bases). In germline, CDR1 is SNHLY, CDR2 FYNNEI. Trimming removed 6 bases from V and 7 bases from J, with 13 bases in between. The CDR3 has 14 amino acids. The CDR3 DNA is TGTGCCAGCAGGGGAGGGGGGTGGAATTCACCCCTCCACTTT. Residues: CASRGGGWNSPLHF.

DNA for the CDR3: TGTGCCAGCAGTTACTCAGGACAAAATCAGCCCCAGCATTTT. As protein: CASSYSGQNQPQHF. The chain couples TRBV6-5 to TRBJ1-5, with a weak D call TRBD1 (5 bases). Looked up from germline, CDR1 is MNHEY and CDR2 is SVGAGI. The CDR3 is 14 amino acids. V lost 0 bases and J lost 4, with 7 bases in between.

The J gene is TRBJ2-1, the V gene TRBV6-4, with 15 bases that match TRBD2. J gave up 9 bases and V 8 bases, and 8 bases lay outside the gene matches. This CDR3 has 15 amino acids. Germline CDR1 and CDR2: MRHNA and SNTAGT. The DNA for the CDR3 is TGTGCCAGCTCCGGACTAGCGGGAGGGCCGGGTGAGCAGTTCTTC. Translation gives CASSGLAGGPGEQFF.

A few counts support this clone. This rearrangement joins TRBV30 to TRBJ2-7, with 7 bases lining up with TRBD2. The CDR3 extends over 12 amino acids. Trimming took 8 bases from V and 3 from J; bases not matched to a gene: 7. Germline CDR1 GTSNPN, CDR2 SVGIG (reference sequence). In DNA, the CDR3 is TGTGCCCGGGGGGAGTTTGGCTACGAGCAGTACTTC. Translating gives CARGEFGYEQYF.